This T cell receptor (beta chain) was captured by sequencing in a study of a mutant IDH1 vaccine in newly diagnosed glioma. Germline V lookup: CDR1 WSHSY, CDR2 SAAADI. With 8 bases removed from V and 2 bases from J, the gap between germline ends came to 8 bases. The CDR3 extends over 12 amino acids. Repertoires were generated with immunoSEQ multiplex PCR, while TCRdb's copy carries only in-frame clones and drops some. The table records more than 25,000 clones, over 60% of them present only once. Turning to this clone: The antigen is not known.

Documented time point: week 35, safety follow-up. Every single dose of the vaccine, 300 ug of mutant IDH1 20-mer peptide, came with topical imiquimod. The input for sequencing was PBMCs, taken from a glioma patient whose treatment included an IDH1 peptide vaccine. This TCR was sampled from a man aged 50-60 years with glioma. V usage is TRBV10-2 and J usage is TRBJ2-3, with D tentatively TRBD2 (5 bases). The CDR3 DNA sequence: TGCGCCAGCCAGGACTCCACAGATACGCAGTATTTT. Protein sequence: CASQDSTDTQYF.